The 30 T cell receptor beta chains listed next were all sequenced from one sample in a study of T cell repertoires in cytomegalovirus infection. TCRdb called the reads again in MiXCR, with one record for every CDR3 protein. The sample records approximately 990,000 distinct CDR3 sequences, approximately 31% being singletons. No antigen has been assigned to these receptors. The starting material was cultured CD8+ T cells from PBMCs, obtained from culture after CMV antigen stimulation. The receptors come from a human donor in good health (CMV status not recorded). Some clones in this sample may be carry-over from other donors' samples.

This sequence joins TRBV4-1 and TRBJ1-1, with TRBD1 as a possible D gene (6 bases). Germline assignment: CDR1 MGHRA and CDR2 YSYEKL. The V and J ends lost 4 bases and 4 bases respectively, with 25 bases between them. The CDR3 length is 18 residues. CDR3 amino acids: CASSPDATEGGLGTEAFF. The CDR3 DNA is TGCGCCAGCAGCCCAGACGCCACCGAGGGGGGGCTGGGCACTGAAGCTTTCTTT.

This chain uses TRBV11-3 with TRBJ2-2; 8 bases are a match to TRBD1. CDR1 SGHNT and CDR2 YENEEA come from the germline V gene. The V and J ends lost 2 bases and 7 bases, in that order; junction bases with no gene match: 9. This CDR3 contains 16 residues. CDR3 bases: TGTGCCAGCAGCTTAAAGAGGACAGGGAGAATCGGGGAGCTGTTTTTT. Translated, it gives CASSLKRTGRIGELFF.

The chain employs TRBV19 and TRBJ1-2; weak D call: TRBD1 (5 bases). The CDR3 is made up of 13 amino acids. Trimming left V 8 bases short and J 0 bases short, with 10 bases between. Per germline, CDR1 LNHDA and CDR2 SQIVND (reference sequence). The CDR3: CASRDRTNYGYTF. For the CDR3, the DNA is TGTGCCAGTCGGGACCGAACTAACTATGGCTACACCTTC.

This clonotype has more than one count but fewer than ten. The V and J genes are TRBV27 and TRBJ1-6; D not resolved. The CDR3 sequence is 12 residues long. Trimming stripped 6 bases from V and 4 bases from J, with 4 bases between. Germline V gives CDR1 MNHEY, CDR2 SMNVEV (reference sequence). CDR3 DNA: TGTGCCAGCAGACAGTATAATTCACCCCTCCACTTT. Translation gives CASRQYNSPLHF.

V and J are TRBV6-6 and TRBJ2-7; 10 nucleotides match TRBD1. Germline CDR1 is MNHNY and CDR2 is SVGAGI (reference sequence). Losses at the gene ends were 10 bases for V and 4 bases for J; bases not matched to a gene: 7. CDR3 length equals 13 residues. DNA of the CDR3: TGTGCCATCAGGGACAGGGGTTCTTACGAGCAGTACGTC. As protein: CAIRDRGSYEQYV.

This CDR3 is CASSVGAGRNQPQHF. The CDR3 DNA follows: TGTGCCAGCAGCGTAGGGGCAGGGAGAAATCAGCCCCAGCATTTT. J is TRBJ1-5 and V is TRBV9; perhaps TRBD1 as D (5 bases). CDR3 length: 15 residues. In germline, CDR1 is SGDLS, CDR2 YYNGEE. V was clipped by 0 bases and J by 4 bases, with 11 bases between them.

This clonotype was seen just once. This is likely a read error, given that the CDR3 carries no conserved phenylalanine or tryptophan at its end. The V gene is TRBV28, the J gene TRBJ1-5; 7 bases are shared with TRBD1. Germline V gene lookup returns CDR1 MDHEN and CDR2 SYDVKM. This CDR3 has 17 amino acids. J lost 0 bases, V lost 5 bases, and 10 bases had no gene match. CDR3 residues: CASSPITGAHSNQPQHL. Here the CDR3 DNA reads TGTGCCAGCAGTCCAATAACAGGGGCCCATAGCAATCAGCCCCAGCATCTT.

Note on this clonotype: A much larger clone is a single base away; this may be a read error. This chain joins TRBV7-2 and TRBJ2-1, with TRBD2 matching over 7 bases. The CDR3 is 14 amino acids. Trimming removed 1 base from V and 5 bases from J; junction bases left unmatched: 2. Germline V gene data show CDR1 as SGHTA and CDR2 as FQGNSA. This CDR3 is CASSLGEGNNEQFF. The CDR3 bases are TGTGCCAGCAGCTTAGGGGAGGGCAACAATGAGCAGTTCTTC.

CDR3 bases: TGTGCCAGCAGTGAGGGGCAGCACCGATATAGCAATCAGCCCCAGCATTTT. This sequence encodes CASSEGQHRYSNQPQHF. This sequence joins TRBV2 and TRBJ1-5, with D possibly TRBD1 on 5 matching bases. CDR3 length equals 17 residues. Trimming removed 3 bases at V and 0 bases at J, with 15 bases between. The germline gives CDR1 SNHLY, CDR2 FYNNEI.

This sequence joins TRBV15 and TRBJ2-5; tentative D call: TRBD1 (6 bases). V lost 1 base and J 5 bases, leaving 14 bases between the germline ends. CDR1 is LNHNV and CDR2 is YYDKDF in the germline V gene (reference sequence). The CDR3 is 15 residues long. CDR3 sequence reads: CATSRGQVDFETQYF. The CDR3 DNA reads as TGTGCCACCAGCAGAGGACAGGTGGACTTCGAGACCCAGTACTTC.

The chain recombines TRBV20-1 with TRBJ1-5, with TRBD1 identical over 7 bases. The CDR3 runs to 15 residues. Looked up from germline, CDR1 is DFQATT and CDR2 is SNEGSKA (reference sequence). V trimming: 3 bases; J trimming: 3 bases; junction bases outside the gene matches: 8. DNA of the CDR3: TGCAGTGCTAGTAACGAGGGACAGAACAATCAGCCCCAGCATTTT. It specifies CSASNEGQNNQPQHF.

This clonotype was recorded a few times. The chain has TRBV7-6 and TRBJ2-3; D unresolved. Germline assignment: CDR1 SGHVS and CDR2 FNYEAQ. CDR3 length: 16 amino acids. V lost 2 bases and J 3 bases, leaving 15 bases between the germline ends. The CDR3 loop reads CASSLSWARVTDTQYF. The CDR3, as DNA: TGTGCCAGCAGCTTAAGCTGGGCTCGGGTGACAGATACGCAGTATTTT.

The rearrangement joins TRBV13 to TRBJ2-5; 13 positions match TRBD2. The CDR3 runs 16 residues. V was pared by 5 bases and J by 2 bases, with 5 bases of the junction left unmatched. In germline, CDR1 is PRHDT, CDR2 FYEKMQ (reference sequence). CDR3 sequence (DNA): TGTGCCAGCAGCACAAGGGGACTAGCGGGGCAAGAGACCCAGTACTTC. It yields the protein CASSTRGLAGQETQYF.

The chain employs TRBV6-6 and TRBJ2-7; D uncertain. The CDR3 runs 13 residues. Germline V gene sequence: CDR1 MNHNY, CDR2 SVGAGI (reference sequence). Trimming removed 0 bases at V and 3 bases at J, with 6 bases between. Here the CDR3 reads CASSYSTSYEQYV. The CDR3 region has the DNA TGTGCCAGCAGTTACTCGACCAGCTACGAGCAGTACGTC.

Comment on this clonotype: Since no conserved phenylalanine or tryptophan closes the CDR3, a read error is the likely cause. The chain couples TRBV7-9 to TRBJ2-5, with 8 bases that match TRBD1. V trimming: 4 bases; J trimming: 4 bases; junction bases outside the gene matches: 8. This CDR3 is built from 15 residues. Germline-derived CDR1 and CDR2 are SEHNR and FQNEAQ (reference sequence). The CDR3 loop reads CASSSDRAGRETQYS. The CDR3 DNA reads TGTGCCAGCAGCTCGGACAGGGCAGGCAGAGAGACCCAGTACTCC.

Concerning this clonotype itself: A much larger clone is a single base away; this may be a read error. V usage is TRBV7-3 and J usage is TRBJ2-5; TRBD2 aligns across 15 bases. The CDR3 is made up of 17 amino acids. Germline V gene lookup returns CDR1 SGHTA and CDR2 FQGTGA. The CDR3 DNA reads as TGTGCCAGCAGCTTAGTTGGGACTAGCGGGGGGCAAGAGATCCAGTACTTC. It translates to CASSLVGTSGGQEIQYF.

The CDR3 coding sequence is TGTGCCAGCGGACATAGCGGGTACTACAATGAGCAGTTCTTC. Encoded protein: CASGHSGYYNEQFF. The chain couples TRBV27 to TRBJ2-1; TRBD2 matches 7 bases. The V gene's germline CDR1 is MNHEY and CDR2 SMNVEV (reference sequence). The CDR3 sequence is 14 residues long. J was trimmed by 3 bases and V by 8 bases; bases with no gene match: 7.

A word on this clonotype: One end of the junction does not line up with germline, which may come from a read error. The V call is TRBV12-3 or TRBV12-4, the J call TRBJ1-5, with 10 bases fitting TRBD1. The CDR3 length is 14 residues. CDR3: CVSSSDRGNQPQHF. DNA for the CDR3: TGTGTCAGCAGTTCGGACAGGGGGAATCAGCCCCAGCATTTT.

The chain uses TRBV5-1 and TRBJ1-1, with D possibly matching TRBD1 (6 bases). Germline V gene lookup returns CDR1 SGHRS and CDR2 YFSETQ. CDR3 size: 14 residues. The V gene lost 4 bases and the J gene lost 4 bases, with 14 bases spanning the gap. CDR3 in amino acids: CASSDYRAFTEAFF. The CDR3 nucleotides read TGCGCCAGCAGCGATTACAGGGCTTTCACTGAAGCTTTCTTT. The variable domain in full, completed from reference TRBV5-1 and TRBJ1-1, reads KAGVTQTPRYLIKTRGQQVTLSCSPISGHRSVSWYQQTPGQGLQFLFEYFSETQRNKGNFPGRFSGRQFSNSRSEMNVSTLELGDSALYLCASSDYRAFTEAFFGQGTRLTVV.

The CDR3 here is CASGLFHGELEETQYF. DNA for the CDR3: TGTGCTAGTGGTTTGTTTCACGGGGAATTGGAAGAGACCCAGTACTTC. The chain joins TRBV12-5 to TRBJ2-5; a possible D gene is TRBD2 (5 bases). In germline, CDR1 is LGHNT, CDR2 FRNRAP. Trimming pared 2 bases from V and 3 bases from J, leaving 16 bases between. This CDR3 comprises 16 residues.

The J gene is TRBJ1-5, the V gene TRBV6-1; 8 nucleotides line up with TRBD1. The germline V gene has CDR1 MNHNS and CDR2 SASEGT. Trimming removed 8 bases from V and 3 bases from J; junction bases left unmatched: 12. CDR3 size: 16 residues. The CDR3 region is CASSVVGQVLNQPQHF. In nucleotides, the CDR3 is TGTGCCAGCTCTGTTGTGGGACAGGTTCTCAATCAGCCCCAGCATTTT.

This clonotype was found many times. CDR3 DNA: TGTGCCAGCAGTAGAAGAGCCATCTGGGGTTTCTTT. This gives the protein CASSRRAIWGFF. This rearrangement joins TRBV7-9 to TRBJ1-1; D is unclear. The V gene lost 6 bases and the J gene lost 13 bases, with 18 bases spanning the gap. The CDR3 is 12 residues long. Germline V CDR1 and CDR2: SEHNR, FQNEAQ (reference sequence).

The CDR3 spells CASSSSGGLGDTQYF. The CDR3 DNA reads TGTGCCAGCAGCTCCAGTGGGGGGCTTGGAGATACGCAGTATTTT. The chain couples TRBV7-8 to TRBJ2-3; D may correspond to TRBD1 or TRBD2 (6 bases each). Trimming took 4 bases from V and 5 from J, leaving 16 bases between them. This CDR3 contains 15 residues. CDR1 is SGHVS, CDR2 FQNEAQ, per germline.

The chain has TRBV9 and TRBJ1-2; D gene unclear. This CDR3 spans 17 amino acids. V was clipped by 0 bases and J by 4 bases, with 19 bases between them. Germline CDR1 is SGDLS and CDR2 is YYNGEE. CDR3: CASSVDGGERKGYGYTF. The CDR3 nucleotides are TGTGCCAGCAGCGTAGACGGAGGAGAGCGTAAAGGCTATGGCTACACCTTC.

There are many counts of this clonotype. The CDR3 nucleotides read TGTGCCAGCAGTTACGGGGGCCCTGAGCAGTTCTTC. As protein: CASSYGGPEQFF. The chain combines TRBV12-3 or TRBV12-4 with TRBJ2-1, with D possibly being TRBD1 or TRBD2 (6 bases each). There are 12 residues in the CDR3. Trimming cost V 4 bases and J 9 bases, with 10 bases left between them.

This clonotype showed up just once. The chain joins TRBV20-1 to TRBJ2-1; 7 bases map to TRBD2. Germline lookup yields CDR1 DFQATT and CDR2 SNEGSKA (reference sequence). The CDR3 runs to 15 residues. Trimming at V came to 0 bases and at J to 7 bases, leaving 9 bases not matched to a gene. This CDR3 reads CSARDVGRGRNEQFF. The CDR3 DNA follows: TGCAGTGCTAGAGATGTTGGGAGGGGCAGGAATGAGCAGTTCTTC.

The J gene is TRBJ2-1, the V gene TRBV2, with a weak D call TRBD2 (7 bases). V lost 8 bases to trimming and J lost 6 bases, with 11 bases between them. Germline V CDR1 and CDR2: SNHLY, FYNNEI. CDR3 length: 12 residues. In DNA, the CDR3 is TGTGCCAGCGCAGGGGAGGGCAATGAGCAGTTCTTC. Amino acids: CASAGEGNEQFF. Complete variable domain (other parts from reference TRBV2 and TRBJ2-1): EPEVTQTPSHQVTQMGQEVILRCVPISNHLYFYWYRQILGQKVEFLVSFYNNEISEKSEIFDDQFSVERPDGSNFTLKIRSTKLEDSAMYFCASAGEGNEQFFGPGTRLTVL.

This clonotype showed up many times. V is TRBV12-3 or TRBV12-4 and J is TRBJ2-5; D gene uncertain. This CDR3 comprises 15 residues. The V and J ends lost 1 base and 5 bases respectively, with 14 bases between them. The CDR3 sequence is CASSLGLGHGETQYF. The DNA of the CDR3 is TGTGCCAGCAGTTTAGGCTTAGGCCACGGGGAGACCCAGTACTTC.

The chain links TRBV10-3 to TRBJ2-3; 7 bases fit TRBD2. After removal of 6 bases from V and 2 bases from J, the junction contained 11 bases not matched to a gene. The germline CDR1 and CDR2 sequences are ENHRY and SYGVKD. The CDR3 spans 16 residues. CDR3 in DNA: TGTGCCATCAGCCCTTCCTTGGGAGGGTACACAGATACGCAGTATTTT. Amino acids: CAISPSLGGYTDTQYF.

This chain links TRBV19 with TRBJ2-7; TRBD1 matches 9 bases. The CDR3 spans 15 residues. The ends lost 7 bases at V and 0 bases at J; junction bases unmatched: 7. The germline gives CDR1 LNHDA, CDR2 SQIVND (reference sequence). The CDR3 here is CASTPGQGSSYEQYF. DNA of the CDR3: TGTGCCAGTACCCCGGGACAGGGATCCTCCTACGAGCAGTACTTC.